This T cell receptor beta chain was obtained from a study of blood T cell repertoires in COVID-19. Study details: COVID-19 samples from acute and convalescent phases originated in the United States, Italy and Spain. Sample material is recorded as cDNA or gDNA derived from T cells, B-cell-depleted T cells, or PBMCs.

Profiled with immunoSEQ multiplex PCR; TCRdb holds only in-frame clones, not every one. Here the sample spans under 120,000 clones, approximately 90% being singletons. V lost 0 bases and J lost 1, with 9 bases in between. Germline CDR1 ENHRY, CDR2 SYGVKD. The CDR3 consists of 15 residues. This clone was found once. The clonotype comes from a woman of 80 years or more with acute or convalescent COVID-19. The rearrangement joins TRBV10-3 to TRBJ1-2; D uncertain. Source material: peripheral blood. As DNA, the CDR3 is TGTGCCATCAGTGAGTCAGCACAGCTTAACTATGGCTACACCTTC. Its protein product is CAISESAQLNYGYTF.